Following are 10 T cell receptor beta chains from one sample sequenced in a study of Ad26.COV2.S vaccination and SARS-CoV-2 variants. As to treatment: roughly 18 received Ad26.COV2.S at low or high dose, single or two shots; about 5 received placebo; per-sample allocation not given. On day 63 after the first injection, vaccine and placebo recipients gave samples. Some clones are missing from TCRdb's copy, which holds only in-frame ones; the method was immunoSEQ multiplex PCR. The sample has about 330,000 clones, roughly 90% seen once. The material was peripheral blood, obtained in a trial of Ad26.COV2.S vaccine versus placebo. Receptor source: a person between 18 and 59 years old who received the Ad26.COV2.S COVID-19 vaccine or a placebo.

The chain uses TRBV5-1 and TRBJ2-7; TRBD2 matches 9 bases. The CDR3 has 15 residues. J gave up 6 bases and V 4 bases, and 11 bases lay outside the gene matches. Germline assignment: CDR1 SGHRS and CDR2 YFSETQ. CDR3 DNA sequence: TGCGCCAGCAGCCCAGGGACTAGCAATTTGGTCGAGCAGTACTTC. Amino acids: CASSPGTSNLVEQYF.

The chain carries TRBV19 and TRBJ2-6; D gene ambiguous. The length of the CDR3 is 11 residues. V gave up 9 bases and J gave up 6 bases, with 6 bases separating them. Germline V gene lookup returns CDR1 LNHDA and CDR2 SQIVND (reference sequence). The CDR3 DNA sequence: TGTGCCAGCTCCGAGGCCAACGTCCTGACTTTC. It encodes CASSEANVLTF.

The chain is built from TRBV5-4 and TRBJ1-5; unclear D gene. The CDR3 runs to 14 residues. Trimming removed 0 bases at V and 2 bases at J, with 6 bases between. From germline, CDR1 is SGHNT and CDR2 YYREEE (reference sequence). The CDR3 nucleotides read TGTGCCAGCAGCTTGGCCGGGGGCAATCAGCCCCAGCATTTT. Translating gives CASSLAGGNQPQHF.

This rearrangement joins TRBV2 to TRBJ1-5; 8 nucleotides match TRBD1. Trimming cost V 6 bases and J 2 bases; bases outside gene matches: 3. This CDR3 has 14 amino acids. CDR1 and CDR2 from the germline V gene are SNHLY and FYNNEI. The CDR3 DNA reads TGTGCCAGCAGCACAGGGGGAGGCAATCAGCCCCAGCATTTT. This gives the protein CASSTGGGNQPQHF.

The genes are TRBV6-5 and TRBJ1-2, with 7 positions matching TRBD1. Per germline, CDR1 MNHEY and CDR2 SVGAGI. The ends lost 5 bases at V and 12 bases at J; junction bases unmatched: 12. The CDR3 is made up of 13 amino acids. CDR3 DNA: TGTGCCAGCAGTATAGCCAGGGGGACATCGGACACCTTC. It specifies CASSIARGTSDTF.

The rearrangement uses TRBV7-2 and TRBJ2-5; 8 bases are a match to TRBD1. CDR1 and CDR2 (germline): SGHTA, FQGNSA. After removal of 5 bases from V and 5 bases from J, the junction contained 7 bases not matched to a gene. The length of the CDR3 is 14 residues. The CDR3 DNA is TGTGCCAGCAGCAGCCGACAGGGGTGGGAGACCCAGTACTTC. This gives the protein CASSSRQGWETQYF.

The V and J genes are TRBV30 and TRBJ1-1; D not resolved. CDR1 GTSNPN and CDR2 SVGIG come from the germline V gene (reference sequence). The CDR3 has 14 residues. Trimming stripped 0 bases from V and 4 bases from J, with 12 bases between. This CDR3 is CAWSVGMAGTEAFF. CDR3 DNA sequence: TGTGCCTGGAGTGTAGGGATGGCGGGCACTGAAGCTTTCTTT.

V usage is TRBV6-5 and J usage is TRBJ1-6; D gene ambiguous. With 8 bases removed from V and 7 bases from J, the gap between germline ends came to 12 bases. Germline CDR1 reads MNHEY; CDR2 reads SVGAGI. This CDR3 spans 13 amino acids. Here the CDR3 DNA reads TGTGCCAGCGCCCTACCCCCGAATTCACCCCTCCACTTT. This gives the protein CASALPPNSPLHF.

Here the CDR3 DNA reads TGTGCCAGCAGCTTAGAGATCTACCCCGGGAATGAGCAGTTCTTC. Protein product: CASSLEIYPGNEQFF. This chain links TRBV7-2 with TRBJ2-1; no clear D gene. This CDR3 has 15 amino acids. Trimming removed 1 base at V and 7 bases at J, with 14 bases between. Germline lookup yields CDR1 SGHTA and CDR2 FQGNSA.

V usage is TRBV18 and J usage is TRBJ2-5; TRBD2 matches 14 bases. Germline V gene data show CDR1 as KGHSH and CDR2 as LQKENI. The CDR3 contains 17 residues. Trimming cost V 4 bases and J 2 bases; bases outside gene matches: 6. The CDR3 DNA reads as TGTGCCAGCTCACTCGGACTAGCGGGAGGTTATCAAGAGACCCAGTACTTC. It is translated as CASSLGLAGGYQETQYF.